The clone carrying this T cell receptor beta chain occurred a few times. Its antigen is not identified. These data originate in a study of T cell responses to AZD1222 COVID-19 vaccine. V was pared by 5 bases and J by 4 bases, with 9 bases between. The CDR3 spans 13 residues. Germline V gene lookup returns CDR1 MNHEY and CDR2 SVGAGI. Study-wide results and limits: None of the repertoires were sampled until the peak T cell response had passed. Among vaccine-associated CD4 TCRs, coverage spanned spike, with dominance at 160-218 and 743-854. Females made up more of the donors, who were largely white British, and clonal diversity may have come out too low.

The assay was immunoSEQ multiplex PCR, and TCRdb's table has in-frame clones only and misses some. The sample has roughly 200,000 clones; roughly 93% are singletons. This material consisted of peripheral blood, taken 28 days after the second dose of the MenACWY control vaccine. This chain connects TRBV6-5 to TRBJ2-1; weak D call: TRBD1 (6 bases). The TCR sequence derives from an adult who received the MenACWY meningococcal vaccine as a control. The CDR3 loop reads CASSPDRYNEQFF. The CDR3 nucleotides read TGTGCCAGCAGTCCCGACAGGTACAATGAGCAGTTCTTC.